These 7 T cell receptor beta chains were all obtained from the same sample, sequenced in a study of blood T cells in healthy people across ages. PCR was performed a second time for about 6 to 11 cycles using a sample-barcoded 5' primer and a J-beta primer mix. Using its own MiXCR run on the 5' RACE reads, TCRdb lists one record per CDR3 protein. The sample lists roughly 680,000 distinct CDR3 sequences; around 50% were seen once. Sample: blood. Receptor source: a woman older than 75 in good health.

There are many counts of this clonotype. This chain links TRBV5-1 with TRBJ1-6; D is uncertain. This CDR3 has 14 amino acids. V lost 0 bases to trimming and J lost 6 bases, with 7 bases between them. Germline values: CDR1 SGHRS, CDR2 YFSETQ. The CDR3, as DNA: TGCGCCAGCAGCTTGGAATTTGCTAATTCACCCCTCCACTTT. Translated: CASSLEFANSPLHF. The full variable domain, with the rest looked up from reference TRBV5-1 and TRBJ1-6, is KAGVTQTPRYLIKTRGQQVTLSCSPISGHRSVSWYQQTPGQGLQFLFEYFSETQRNKGNFPGRFSGRQFSNSRSEMNVSTLELGDSALYLCASSLEFANSPLHFGNGTRLTVT.

This clonotype was observed many times. The rearrangement uses TRBV20-1 and TRBJ2-3; D may be TRBD1 or TRBD2 (6 bases each). The CDR3 is 17 residues long. The germline V and J ends were trimmed by 0 bases and 0 bases, with 16 bases remaining between them. The germline V gene has CDR1 DFQATT and CDR2 SNEGSKA (reference sequence). CDR3 in DNA: TGCAGTGCTAGAGATGAAAAGAGGGGGGCTAGCACAGATACGCAGTATTTT. The encoded protein is CSARDEKRGASTDTQYF.

The sample holds one count of this clonotype. The V and J genes are TRBV7-2 and TRBJ2-1, with 8 bases that match TRBD2. The DNA matches TRBJ2-7 better at its end, which makes the J call doubtful. Germline-derived CDR1 and CDR2 are SGHTA and FQGNSA. The CDR3 has 15 residues. The CDR3 DNA reads TGTGCCAGCAGTCCGGGGGGGCTCTCCTACAATGAGCAGTACTTC. Protein: CASSPGGLSYNEQYF.

This clonotype appeared many times. The V call is TRBV6-6, the J call TRBJ1-5; D ambiguous. CDR1 and CDR2 (germline): MNHNY, SVGAGI (reference sequence). This CDR3 is 13 amino acids long. V was shortened by 6 bases and J by 0 bases, with 6 bases between the two germline ends. The CDR3 sequence: CASRFSSNQPQHF. CDR3 nucleotides: TGTGCCAGCAGGTTCAGTAGCAATCAGCCCCAGCATTTT.

V gene TRBV7-2 combines with J gene TRBJ2-5, with D possibly matching TRBD2 (6 bases). CDR1 and CDR2 (germline): SGHTA, FQGNSA. Trimming removed 2 bases at V and 12 bases at J, with 25 bases between. CDR3 length: 16 residues. Written as DNA, the CDR3 is TGTGCCAGCAGCTTAAAACCAGGACTACCGTTAAATTCTGAGTACTTC. Its protein product is CASSLKPGLPLNSEYF.

This clonotype has just a few counts. The chain uses TRBV3-1 and TRBJ1-2, with D hard to call. V was pared by 4 bases and J by 8 bases, with 8 bases between. CDR1 is LGHDT, CDR2 YNNKEL, per germline (reference sequence). CDR3 length: 11 amino acids. The CDR3 DNA reads TGTGCCAGCAGCCGGAGTAGGGGCTACACCTTC. Its translation is CASSRSRGYTF.

J is TRBJ2-7 and V is TRBV4-1, with a weak D call TRBD2 (5 bases). The CDR3 is 15 amino acids. Trimming stripped 3 bases from V and 2 bases from J, with 14 bases between. Germline V CDR1 and CDR2: MGHRA, YSYEKL. In DNA form, the CDR3 reads TGCGCCAGCAGCCACCTTGGGGAGTCAGCCTACGAGCAGTACTTC. Its protein is CASSHLGESAYEQYF.